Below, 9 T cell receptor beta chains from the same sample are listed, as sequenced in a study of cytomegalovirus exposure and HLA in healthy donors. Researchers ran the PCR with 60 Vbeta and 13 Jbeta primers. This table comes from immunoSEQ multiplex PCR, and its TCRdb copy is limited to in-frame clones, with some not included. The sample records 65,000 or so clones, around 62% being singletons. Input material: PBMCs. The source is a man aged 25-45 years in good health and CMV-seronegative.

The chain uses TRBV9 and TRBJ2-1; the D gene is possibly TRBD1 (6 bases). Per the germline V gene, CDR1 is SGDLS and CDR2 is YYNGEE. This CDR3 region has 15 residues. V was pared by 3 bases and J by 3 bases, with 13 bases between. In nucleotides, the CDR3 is TGTGCCAGCAGCGCTACAGGGTGGGGCTACAATGAGCAGTTCTTC. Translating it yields CASSATGWGYNEQFF.

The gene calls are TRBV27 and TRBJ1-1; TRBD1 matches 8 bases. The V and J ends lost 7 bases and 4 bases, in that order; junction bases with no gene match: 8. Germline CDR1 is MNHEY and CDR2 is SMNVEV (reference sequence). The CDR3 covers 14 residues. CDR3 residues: CASKRQGIRTEAFF. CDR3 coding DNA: TGTGCCAGCAAGAGACAGGGGATTCGCACTGAAGCTTTCTTT.

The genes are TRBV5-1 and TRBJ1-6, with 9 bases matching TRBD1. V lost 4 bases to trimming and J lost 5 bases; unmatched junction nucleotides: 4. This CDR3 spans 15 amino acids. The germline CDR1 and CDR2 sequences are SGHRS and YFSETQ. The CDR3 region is CASSPGTGNNSPLHF. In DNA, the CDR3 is TGCGCCAGCAGCCCGGGGACAGGGAATAATTCACCCCTCCACTTT.

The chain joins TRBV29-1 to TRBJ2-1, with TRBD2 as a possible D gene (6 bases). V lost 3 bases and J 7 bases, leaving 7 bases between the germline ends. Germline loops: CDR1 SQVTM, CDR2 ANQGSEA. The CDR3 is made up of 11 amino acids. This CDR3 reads CSVEEGNEQFF. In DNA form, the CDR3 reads TGCAGCGTTGAGGAGGGGAATGAGCAGTTCTTC.

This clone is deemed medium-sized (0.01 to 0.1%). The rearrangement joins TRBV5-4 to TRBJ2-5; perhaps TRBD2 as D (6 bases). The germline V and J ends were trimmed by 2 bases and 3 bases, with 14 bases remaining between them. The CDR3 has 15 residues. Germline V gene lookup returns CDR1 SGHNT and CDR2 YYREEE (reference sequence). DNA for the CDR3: TGTGCCAGCAGCTTTTTTGGCGGGGTCAAAGAGACCCAGTACTTC. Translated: CASSFFGGVKETQYF.

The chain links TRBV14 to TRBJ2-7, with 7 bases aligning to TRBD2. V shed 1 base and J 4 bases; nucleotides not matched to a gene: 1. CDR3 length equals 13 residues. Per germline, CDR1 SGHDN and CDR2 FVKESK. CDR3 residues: CASSQGGGYEQYF. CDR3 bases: TGTGCCAGCAGCCAAGGCGGGGGATACGAGCAGTACTTC.

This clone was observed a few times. The DNA for the CDR3 is TGTGCCAGCTCCCGCGGCGTTGCTGGGTATCCTGAAGCTTTCTTT. This sequence encodes CASSRGVAGYPEAFF. The chain has TRBV18 and TRBJ1-1; D remains ambiguous. CDR1 is KGHSH, CDR2 LQKENI, per germline. Trimming removed 6 bases from V and 6 bases from J, with 20 bases in between. The CDR3 contains 15 residues. Together with reference TRBV18 and TRBJ1-1, the CDR3 gives the full variable domain: NAGVMQNPRHLVRRRGQEARLRCSPMKGHSHVYWYRQLPEEGLKFMVYLQKENIIDESGMPKERFSAEFPKEGPSILRIQQVVRGDSAAYFCASSRGVAGYPEAFFGQGTRLTVV.

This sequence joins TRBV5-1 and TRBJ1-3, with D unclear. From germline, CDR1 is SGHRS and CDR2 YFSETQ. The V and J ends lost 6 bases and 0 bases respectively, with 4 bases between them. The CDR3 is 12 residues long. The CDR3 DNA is TGCGCCAGCACAGACTCTGGAAACACCATATATTTT. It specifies CASTDSGNTIYF. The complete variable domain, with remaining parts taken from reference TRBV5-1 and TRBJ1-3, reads KAGVTQTPRYLIKTRGQQVTLSCSPISGHRSVSWYQQTPGQGLQFLFEYFSETQRNKGNFPGRFSGRQFSNSRSEMNVSTLELGDSALYLCASTDSGNTIYFGEGSWLTVV.

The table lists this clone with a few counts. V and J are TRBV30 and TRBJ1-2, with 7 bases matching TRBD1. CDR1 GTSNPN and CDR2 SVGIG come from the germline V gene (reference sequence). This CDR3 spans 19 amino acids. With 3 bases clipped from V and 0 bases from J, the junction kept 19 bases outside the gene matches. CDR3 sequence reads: CAWSKEAGTGAPANYGYTF. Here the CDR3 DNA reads TGTGCCTGGAGCAAGGAAGCCGGCACAGGGGCCCCTGCTAACTATGGCTACACCTTC.